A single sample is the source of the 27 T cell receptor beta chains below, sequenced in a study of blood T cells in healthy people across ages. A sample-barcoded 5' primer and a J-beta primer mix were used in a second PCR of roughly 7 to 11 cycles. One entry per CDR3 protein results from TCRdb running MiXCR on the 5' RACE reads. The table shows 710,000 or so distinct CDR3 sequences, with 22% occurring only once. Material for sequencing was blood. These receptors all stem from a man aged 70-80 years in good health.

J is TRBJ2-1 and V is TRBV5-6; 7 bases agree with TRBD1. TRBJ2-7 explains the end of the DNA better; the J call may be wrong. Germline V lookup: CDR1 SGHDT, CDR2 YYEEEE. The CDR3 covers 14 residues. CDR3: CASSLMGTVYEQYF. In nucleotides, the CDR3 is TGTGCCAGCAGCTTGATGGGGACAGTCTACGAGCAGTACTTC.

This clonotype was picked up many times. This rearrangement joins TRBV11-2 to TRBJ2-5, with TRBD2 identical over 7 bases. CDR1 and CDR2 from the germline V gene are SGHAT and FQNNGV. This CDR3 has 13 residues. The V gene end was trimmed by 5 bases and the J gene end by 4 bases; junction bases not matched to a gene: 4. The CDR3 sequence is CASSGLVRETQYF. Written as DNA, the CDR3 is TGTGCCAGCAGCGGACTAGTCCGAGAGACCCAGTACTTC.

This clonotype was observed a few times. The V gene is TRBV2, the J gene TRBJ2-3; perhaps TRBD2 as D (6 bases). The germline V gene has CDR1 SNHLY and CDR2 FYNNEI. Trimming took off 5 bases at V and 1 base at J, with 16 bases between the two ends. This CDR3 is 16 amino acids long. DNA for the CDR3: TGTGCCAGCAGTCTCCCCGGGAGTCGAGGCACAGATACGCAGTATTTT. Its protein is CASSLPGSRGTDTQYF.

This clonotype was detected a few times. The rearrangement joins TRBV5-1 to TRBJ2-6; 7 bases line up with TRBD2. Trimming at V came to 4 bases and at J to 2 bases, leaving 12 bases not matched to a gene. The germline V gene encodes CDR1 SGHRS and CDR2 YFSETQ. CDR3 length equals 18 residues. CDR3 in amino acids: CASSLQLGGTTGANVLTF. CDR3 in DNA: TGCGCCAGCAGCCTCCAGTTGGGTGGGACTACTGGGGCCAACGTCCTGACTTTC.

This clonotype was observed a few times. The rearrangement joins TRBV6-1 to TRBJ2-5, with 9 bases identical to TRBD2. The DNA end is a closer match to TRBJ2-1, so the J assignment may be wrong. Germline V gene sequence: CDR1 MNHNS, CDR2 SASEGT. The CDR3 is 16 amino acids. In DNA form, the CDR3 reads TGTGCCAGCAGTGAACTGTTTGGGACTAGCACCAGAGAGCAGTTCTTC. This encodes CASSELFGTSTREQFF.

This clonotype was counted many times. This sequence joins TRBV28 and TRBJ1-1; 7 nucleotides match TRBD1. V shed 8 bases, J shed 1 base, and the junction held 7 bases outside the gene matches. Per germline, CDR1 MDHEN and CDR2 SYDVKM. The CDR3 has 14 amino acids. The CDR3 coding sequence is TGTGCCAGCCGAACTACAGGGGAGAACACTGAAGCTTTCTTT. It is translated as CASRTTGENTEAFF.

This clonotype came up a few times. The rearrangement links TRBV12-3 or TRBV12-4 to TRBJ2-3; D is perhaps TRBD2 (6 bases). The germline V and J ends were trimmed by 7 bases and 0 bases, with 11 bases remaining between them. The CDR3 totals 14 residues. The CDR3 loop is CASNEGTSTDTQYF. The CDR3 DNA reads TGTGCCAGCAATGAAGGGACTAGCACAGATACGCAGTATTTT.

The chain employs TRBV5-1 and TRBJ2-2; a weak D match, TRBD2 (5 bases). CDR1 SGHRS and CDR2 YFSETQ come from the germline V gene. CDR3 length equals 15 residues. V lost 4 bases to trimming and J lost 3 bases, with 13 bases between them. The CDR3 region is CASSKDWRYTGELFF. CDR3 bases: TGCGCCAGCAGCAAGGACTGGCGTTACACCGGGGAGCTGTTTTTT.

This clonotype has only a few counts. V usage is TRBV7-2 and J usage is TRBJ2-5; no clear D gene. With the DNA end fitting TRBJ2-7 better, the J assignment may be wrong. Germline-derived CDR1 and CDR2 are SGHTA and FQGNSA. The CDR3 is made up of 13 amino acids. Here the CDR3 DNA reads TGTGCCAGCAGCTTATTAGGGACCTACGAGCAGTACGTC. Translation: CASSLLGTYEQYV.

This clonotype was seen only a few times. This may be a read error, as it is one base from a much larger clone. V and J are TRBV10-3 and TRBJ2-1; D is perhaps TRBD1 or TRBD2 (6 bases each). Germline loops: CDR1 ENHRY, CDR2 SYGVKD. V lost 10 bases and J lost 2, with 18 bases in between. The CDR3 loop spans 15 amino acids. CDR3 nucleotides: TGTGCCACCAGGGTCGGGGGCGCTACCTACAATGAGCAGTTCTTC. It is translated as CATRVGGATYNEQFF.

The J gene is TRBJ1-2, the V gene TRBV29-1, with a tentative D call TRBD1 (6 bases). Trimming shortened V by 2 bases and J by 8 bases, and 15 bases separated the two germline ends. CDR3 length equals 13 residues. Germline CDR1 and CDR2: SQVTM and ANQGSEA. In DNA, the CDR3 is TGCAGCGTTGAAAGGGGCAGGGGTACGGGCTACACCTTC. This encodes CSVERGRGTGYTF.

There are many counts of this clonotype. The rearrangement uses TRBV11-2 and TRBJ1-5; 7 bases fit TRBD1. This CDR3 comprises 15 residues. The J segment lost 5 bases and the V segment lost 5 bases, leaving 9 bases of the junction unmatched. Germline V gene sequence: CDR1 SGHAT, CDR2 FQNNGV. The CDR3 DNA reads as TGTGCCAGCAGCCGCAGGGGGACCGAGGATCAGCCCCAGCATTTT. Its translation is CASSRRGTEDQPQHF.

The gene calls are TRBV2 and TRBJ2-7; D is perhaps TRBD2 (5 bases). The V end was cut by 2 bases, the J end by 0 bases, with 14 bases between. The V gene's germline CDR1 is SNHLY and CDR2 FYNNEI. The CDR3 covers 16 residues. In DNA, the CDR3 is TGTGCCAGCAGTGAAAGGAGGCTGAGCAGCTCCTACGAGCAGTACTTC. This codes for CASSERRLSSSYEQYF.

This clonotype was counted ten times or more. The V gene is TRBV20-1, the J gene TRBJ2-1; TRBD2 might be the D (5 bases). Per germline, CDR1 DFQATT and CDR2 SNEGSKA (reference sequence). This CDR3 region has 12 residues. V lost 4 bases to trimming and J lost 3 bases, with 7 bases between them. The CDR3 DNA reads TGCAGTGCTAAGAGGGACTACAATGAGCAGTTCTTC. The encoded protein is CSAKRDYNEQFF.

The CDR3 loop reads CASSQVEQKLFF. The CDR3 DNA reads TGTGCCAGCAGCCAAGTAGAACAAAAACTGTTTTTT. The rearrangement uses TRBV14 and TRBJ1-4; D is unresolved. The CDR3 loop spans 12 amino acids. Germline V gives CDR1 SGHDN, CDR2 FVKESK. V was trimmed by 1 base and J by 9 bases, leaving 6 bases between them.

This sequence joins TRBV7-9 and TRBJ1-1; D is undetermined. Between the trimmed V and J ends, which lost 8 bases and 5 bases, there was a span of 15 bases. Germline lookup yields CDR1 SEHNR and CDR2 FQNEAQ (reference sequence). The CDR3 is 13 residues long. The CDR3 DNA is TGTGCCAGCGGATCGAATTTAGGGACTGAAGCTTTCTTT. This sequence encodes CASGSNLGTEAFF. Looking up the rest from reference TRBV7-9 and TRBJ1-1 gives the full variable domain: DTGVSQNPRHKITKRGQNVTFRCDPISEHNRLYWYRQTLGQGPEFLTYFQNEAQLEKSRLLSDRFSAERPKGSFSTLEIQRTEQGDSAMYLCASGSNLGTEAFFGQGTRLTVV.

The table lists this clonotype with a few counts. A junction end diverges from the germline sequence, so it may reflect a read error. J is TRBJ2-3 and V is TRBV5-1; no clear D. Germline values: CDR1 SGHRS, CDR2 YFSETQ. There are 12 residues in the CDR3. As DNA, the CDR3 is TGCGCCAGCGGCTTGGGCGAGGATACGCAGTATTTT. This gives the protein CASGLGEDTQYF.

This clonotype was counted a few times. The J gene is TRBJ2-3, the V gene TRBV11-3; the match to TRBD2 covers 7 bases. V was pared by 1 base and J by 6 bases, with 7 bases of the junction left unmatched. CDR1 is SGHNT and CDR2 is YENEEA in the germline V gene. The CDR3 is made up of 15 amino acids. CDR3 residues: CASSLGSGTGDTQYF. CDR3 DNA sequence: TGTGCCAGCAGCTTAGGAAGCGGGACGGGGGATACGCAGTATTTT.

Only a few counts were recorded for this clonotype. The CDR3 DNA follows: TGTGCCAGCAGCCAAGTCGTCCGGACCGTGGACGCCTTCTATGGCTACACCTTC. It codes for CASSQVVRTVDAFYGYTF. This chain uses TRBV4-2 with TRBJ1-2; the D is unclear. Germline CDR1 reads LGHNA; CDR2 reads YNFKEQ. The CDR3 covers 18 residues. V lost 1 base and J lost 4, with 22 bases in between.

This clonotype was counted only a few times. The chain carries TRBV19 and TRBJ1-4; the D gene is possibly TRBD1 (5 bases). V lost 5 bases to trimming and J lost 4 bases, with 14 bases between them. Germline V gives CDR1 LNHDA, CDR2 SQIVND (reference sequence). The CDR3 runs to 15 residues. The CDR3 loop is CASSPGSQLNEKLFF. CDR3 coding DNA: TGTGCCAGTAGTCCAGGGTCGCAGCTTAATGAAAAACTGTTTTTT.

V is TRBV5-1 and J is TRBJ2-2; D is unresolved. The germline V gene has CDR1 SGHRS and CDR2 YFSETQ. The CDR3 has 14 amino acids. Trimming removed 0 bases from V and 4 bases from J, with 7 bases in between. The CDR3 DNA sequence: TGCGCCAGCAGCTTGGGAACTTTCACCGGGGAGCTGTTTTTT. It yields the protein CASSLGTFTGELFF.

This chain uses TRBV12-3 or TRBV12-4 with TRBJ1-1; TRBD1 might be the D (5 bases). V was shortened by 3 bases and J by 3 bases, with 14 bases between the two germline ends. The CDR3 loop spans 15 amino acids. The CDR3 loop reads CASSFSGGGHTEAFF. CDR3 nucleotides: TGTGCCAGCAGTTTTTCTGGGGGTGGGCACACTGAAGCTTTCTTT.

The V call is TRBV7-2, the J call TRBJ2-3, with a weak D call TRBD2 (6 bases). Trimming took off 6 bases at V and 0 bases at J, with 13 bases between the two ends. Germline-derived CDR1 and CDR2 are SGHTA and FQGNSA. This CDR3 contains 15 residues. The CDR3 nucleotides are TGTGCCAGCAGTATAGTGGCGGGGAGCACAGATACGCAGTATTTT. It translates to CASSIVAGSTDTQYF.

The CDR3 DNA reads as TGTGCCAGCAGCTGGAGGAGGGGGGAAAAACTGTTTTTT. Amino acid sequence: CASSWRRGEKLFF. The V and J genes are TRBV7-9 and TRBJ1-4, with D possibly being TRBD1 (6 bases). The CDR3 contains 13 residues. V was clipped by 4 bases and J by 8 bases, with 11 bases between them. CDR1 and CDR2 (germline): SEHNR, FQNEAQ (reference sequence). The full variable domain, completed using reference TRBV7-9 and TRBJ1-4, is DTGVSQNPRHKITKRGQNVTFRCDPISEHNRLYWYRQTLGQGPEFLTYFQNEAQLEKSRLLSDRFSAERPKGSFSTLEIQRTEQGDSAMYLCASSWRRGEKLFFGSGTQLSVL.

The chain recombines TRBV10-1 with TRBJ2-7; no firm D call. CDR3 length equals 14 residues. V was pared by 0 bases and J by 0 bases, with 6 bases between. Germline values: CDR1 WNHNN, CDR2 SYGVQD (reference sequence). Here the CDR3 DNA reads TGCGCCAGCAGTGAGTCGGGGTACTCCTACGAGCAGTACTTC. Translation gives CASSESGYSYEQYF.

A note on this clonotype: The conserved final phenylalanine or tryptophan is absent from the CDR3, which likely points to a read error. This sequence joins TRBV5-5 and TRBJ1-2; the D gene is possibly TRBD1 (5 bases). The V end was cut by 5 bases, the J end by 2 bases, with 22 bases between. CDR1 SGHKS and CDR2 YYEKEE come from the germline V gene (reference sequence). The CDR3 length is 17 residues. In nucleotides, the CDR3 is TGTGCCAGCAGACCCGGTACGACAGTTCGGAGGAACTATGGCTACACCATC. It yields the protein CASRPGTTVRRNYGYTI.

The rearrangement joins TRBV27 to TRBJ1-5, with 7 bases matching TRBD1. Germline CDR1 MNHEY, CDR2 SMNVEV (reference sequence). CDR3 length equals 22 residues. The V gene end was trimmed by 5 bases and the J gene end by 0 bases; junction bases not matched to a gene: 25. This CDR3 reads CASSPRPFQTGLKAYSNQPQHF. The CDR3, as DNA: TGTGCCAGCAGTCCCCGCCCTTTTCAGACAGGGCTTAAAGCCTATAGCAATCAGCCCCAGCATTTT.